The entry below describes one T cell receptor (beta chain). No cognate antigen has been identified for it. No base-level quality is on record; no much larger clone is a single base apart. This specimen comes from a study of shared clonotypes between healthy human individuals (dated by TCRdb to between 2020 and 2021). For context, the study as a whole: Three men and a couple of women, aged 18 to 49 years, made up the cohort. Between about 0.8 and 9 billion PBMCs per donor were obtained by leukapheresis. To increase sequencing depth and limit assay-specific biases, TCR repertoire library preparation and sequencing were carried out by different laboratories using diverse techniques. To estimate repertoire size and how much clonotypes are shared between individuals, the study performed deep sequencing of blood TCR repertoires from roughly five healthy adults. For each donor, CD4 naive and CD4 memory were each run on three plates, CD8 naive on two plates, and CD8 memory on one plate.

The full study reports these points: Clonotypes shared by all four sorted-subset donors showed higher generation probabilities than non-shared clonotypes. Estimated clonotype richness was generally larger for naive than for memory subsets. Sampling was limited to blood, and TCR repertoires in tissue likely differ from TCR repertoires in blood. Based on pairwise subsampling, the degree of clonotype sharing among donors was expected to be affected by sequencing depth. When a few donors were compared, the shared fraction of clonotypes was 5% to 6.5% for naive CD4, around 3.6% for naive CD8, 2.3% for memory CD4, and less than 0.5% for memory CD8. Because the study included a small number of donors, the genetic and exposure-history diversity represented was limited. Rarefaction of sorted-subset datasets indicated incomplete sequencing despite the large sequencing depth.

V and J are truncated by 5 bases and 0 bases respectively, leaving an intervening sequence of 4 bases. The germline V gene (reference sequence) specifies MNHEY as CDR1 and SMNVEV as CDR2. From its cysteine to its phenylalanine, the CDR3 spans 12 amino acids. The read is trimmed to its CDR3 DNA, 36 bases read in frame from base 1. CD8 naive samples were obtained by positive selection for CCR7 among CD45RO-negative cells, yielding a CD45RA+CCR7+ population from which TemRA cells were excluded. Donors were healthy HIV-negative adults with no recently reported acute infections or vaccinations. Every donor was a Caucasian adult residing in Nashville, Tennessee, USA. Blood was obtained by leukapheresis, after which PBMCs were separated by Ficoll-Histopaque density gradient centrifugation and cryopreserved in liquid nitrogen vapor phase. Analytical flow cytometry was used to check the purity and quantity of every magnetically sorted T cell population. Each sorted fraction had its genomic DNA isolated and then quantified by UV absorbance on a Nanodrop 2000c.

Using the deep immunoSEQ assay, multiplex PCR amplified TCR CDR3 regions from genomic DNA. Genomic DNA extracted from each cell subset was distributed evenly over all wells of several immunoSEQ 96-well plates, and each plate served as one replicate. For sorted subsets, each replicate PCR was loaded with 200 ng genomic DNA, equivalent to 32,000 or so T cell genomes. Purified libraries were quantified with a Qubit 3.0 fluorometer, sized on a Bioanalyzer 2100, and re-quantified with the KAPA Library Quantification kit. Every immunoSEQ 96-well plate was sequenced on a dedicated single-read 150-cycle Illumina NextSeq 550 flow cell. From the authors' description of their analysis: Because the immunoSEQ output included only junctional sequences and no quality scores, the filtering could not be the same as the filtering used for full-length reads. Sequences were annotated with PyIR, a Python wrapper for IgBLAST v1.9, and V/J genes and CDR3 were assigned using IMGT germline references. Reads were filtered out if the reads had weak V/J assignments (E-value above 1e-6), no CDR3, stop codons, out-of-frame junctions, or ambiguous translated residues. V3J clonotypes were defined by identical inferred V gene, J gene, and CDR3 amino acid sequence. To compute the percentage overlap between repertoires, the number of shared unique clonotypes was divided by the size of the smaller repertoire. Three approaches were used to assess repertoire richness: RTK rarefaction, the Chao1 estimator, and Recon v2.1 estimates of unobserved clonotypes. OLGA was used to compute generation probabilities for all TCRbeta clonotypes that the gDNA method yielded from a handful of donors. The immuneACCESS repertoire file appears here via TCRdb, limited to in-frame rearrangements. These files lack a portion of the clones; in checked studies, under half of the deficit traces to unresolved V genes, and the cause of the others is not known. V and J calls and clone size follow that table, whereas D and trimming were derived from the DNA. The sample includes approximately 740,000 clones, with about 91% observed a single time. Of the sample, around 24% is held by the ten largest clones.

The sequence is built from TRBV27 and TRBJ1-2; there is no confident call for the D gene. The TCR was taken from a man under 40 in good health. Sequencing was performed on naive CD8+ T cells sorted from blood. The cell subset or site label, read with the paper, signifies: CD45RA+CCR7+. CDR3 protein: CASSVPNYGYTF. The nucleotide sequence is given as TGTGCCAGCAGTGTCCCTAACTATGGCTACACCTTC.